The subject of this entry is one T cell receptor (beta chain). The data belong to a study of blood T cell repertoires in COVID-19. Study-level information: Sites across the United States, Italy and Spain contributed samples from acute and convalescent COVID-19. Nucleic acid was either cDNA or gDNA, and it came from T cells, B-cell-depleted T cells, or PBMCs.

CDR3 size: 13 residues. V dropped 6 bases and J dropped 2 bases, with 13 bases sitting between them. Germline CDR1 and CDR2: SQVTM and ANQGSEA. Sequenced by immunoSEQ multiplex PCR; TCRdb stores in-frame clones only, minus some. The sample contains about 310,000 clones, 85% to 90% of which appear only once. Sequencing was carried out using peripheral blood. The TCR comes from a man between 65 and 85 years old with acute or convalescent COVID-19. This chain connects TRBV29-1 to TRBJ2-5; D remains ambiguous. The CDR3 DNA follows: TGCAGCGTGGCCCGTGTACAACAAGAGACCCAGTACTTC. This sequence encodes CSVARVQQETQYF.